This T cell receptor beta chain was recorded in a study of T cell responses to AZD1222 COVID-19 vaccine. General observations from the study: Baseline seropositives among AZD1222 recipients totaled only 5 to 7. Sampling that yielded the repertoires occurred only after the peak T cell response.

TCRdb keeps only in-frame clones here, not all; method: immunoSEQ multiplex PCR. The profile shows some 130,000 clones, approximately 91% of them singletons. The CDR3 is made up of 14 amino acids. In germline, CDR1 is LNHDA, CDR2 SQIVND (reference sequence). V shed 4 bases and J shed 2 bases, with 12 bases lying between them. With respect to this clone: Antigen: not known.

The chain uses TRBV19 and TRBJ2-7; tentatively, D is TRBD1 (5 bases). The clonotype comes from an adult who received the AZD1222 COVID-19 vaccine. Specimen: peripheral blood, collected 28 days after the second AZD1222 dose. CDR3 amino acids: CASSRSQGPYEQYF. CDR3 nucleotides: TGTGCCAGTAGTAGGAGCCAGGGTCCCTACGAGCAGTACTTC.